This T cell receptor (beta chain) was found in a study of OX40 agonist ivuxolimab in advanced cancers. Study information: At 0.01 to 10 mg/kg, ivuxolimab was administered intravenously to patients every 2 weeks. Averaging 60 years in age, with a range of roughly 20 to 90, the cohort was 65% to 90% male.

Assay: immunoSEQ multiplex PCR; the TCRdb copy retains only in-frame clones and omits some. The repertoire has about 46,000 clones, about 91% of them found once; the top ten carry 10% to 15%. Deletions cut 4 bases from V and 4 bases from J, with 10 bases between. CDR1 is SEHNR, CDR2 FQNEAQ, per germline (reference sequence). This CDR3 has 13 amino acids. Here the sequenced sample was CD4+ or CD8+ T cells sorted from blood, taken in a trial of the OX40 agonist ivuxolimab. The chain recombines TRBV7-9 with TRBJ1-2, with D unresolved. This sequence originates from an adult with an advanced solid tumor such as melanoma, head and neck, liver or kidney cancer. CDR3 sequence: CASSSLDGYGYTF. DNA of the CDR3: TGTGCCAGCAGCTCGCTTGATGGCTATGGCTACACCTTC.